These 7 T cell receptor beta chains share one sample of origin, sequenced in a study of blood T cells in healthy people across ages. For the second PCR, which ran for 7 to 11 cycles, a sample-barcoded 5' primer and a J-beta primer mix were used. TCRdb reanalysed the 5' RACE reads using MiXCR and keeps one entry per CDR3 protein. The sample carries fewer than 700,000 distinct CDR3 sequences, around half recorded once. The sample consisted of blood. All receptors come from a man aged 80 or over in good health.

This chain joins TRBV29-1 and TRBJ2-7, with D maybe TRBD1 (6 bases). This CDR3 has 13 residues. Germline V lookup: CDR1 SQVTM, CDR2 ANQGSEA. V gave up 3 bases and J gave up 3 bases, with 12 bases separating them. The chain's CDR3 is CSVDEGGNYEQYF. DNA of the CDR3: TGCAGCGTTGATGAAGGGGGTAACTACGAGCAGTACTTC.

This clonotype was seen a few times. The V gene is TRBV12-3 or TRBV12-4, the J gene TRBJ2-3; perhaps TRBD1 as D (5 bases). CDR3 length: 13 amino acids. V was shortened by 7 bases and J by 4 bases, with 12 bases between the two germline ends. In nucleotides, the CDR3 is TGTGCCAGCAATGGCAGGGCTGCAGATACGCAGTATTTT. Translated, it gives CASNGRAADTQYF.

The chain employs TRBV9 and TRBJ2-5; TRBD2 matches at 8 bases. Trimming removed 3 bases from V and 13 bases from J; junction bases left unmatched: 11. The CDR3 is 13 residues long. Per the germline V gene, CDR1 is SGDLS and CDR2 is YYNGEE. This CDR3 reads CASSGSLAGYRYF. The CDR3 DNA reads as TGTGCCAGCAGCGGATCCTTAGCGGGATATAGGTACTTC. Full variable domain (remainder filled in from reference TRBV9 and TRBJ2-5): DSGVTQTPKHLITATGQRVTLRCSPRSGDLSVYWYQQSLDQGLQFLIQYYNGEERAKGNILERFSAQQFPDLHSELNLSSLELGDSALYFCASSGSLAGYRYFGPGTRLLVL.

The chain recombines TRBV5-1 with TRBJ2-6; no clear D gene. The CDR3 is 15 amino acids. The V end lost 0 bases, the J end lost 0 bases, and 4 bases lay between the germline ends. Germline V gene lookup returns CDR1 SGHRS and CDR2 YFSETQ. The CDR3 bases are TGCGCCAGCAGCTTGGGGCTCTCTGGGGCCAACGTCCTGACTTTC. It codes for CASSLGLSGANVLTF.

The chain employs TRBV5-6 and TRBJ2-1, with 12 bases fitting TRBD2. The CDR3 has 14 amino acids. V was pared by 4 bases and J by 15 bases, with 11 bases of the junction left unmatched. Germline CDR1 reads SGHDT; CDR2 reads YYEEEE. For the CDR3, the DNA is TGTGCCAGCAGCCAGCGGACTAGCGGGATTCGGGGGTTCTTC. This gives the protein CASSQRTSGIRGFF.

Worth noting for this clonotype: An end of the junction does not agree with germline; a read error may underlie this. The genes are TRBV6-6 and TRBJ2-7, with D possibly matching TRBD2 (5 bases). This CDR3 is 15 amino acids long. Germline V gene sequence: CDR1 MNHNY, CDR2 SVGAGI (reference sequence). The CDR3 sequence: CTSSYSGVGDYEQYF. CDR3 DNA sequence: TGTACCAGCAGTTACTCAGGAGTGGGAGATTACGAGCAGTACTTC.

The chain employs TRBV18 and TRBJ1-4, with TRBD1 matching over 7 bases. The V and J ends lost 0 bases and 0 bases, in that order; junction bases with no gene match: 1. Germline V gene lookup returns CDR1 KGHSH and CDR2 LQKENI. This CDR3 has 16 amino acids. The CDR3 DNA sequence: TGTGCCAGCTCACCACCCAGGGGGACAACTAATGAAAAACTGTTTTTT. As protein: CASSPPRGTTNEKLFF.